This T cell receptor beta chain was obtained from a study of cytomegalovirus exposure and HLA in healthy donors. Use of 60 Vbeta and 13 Jbeta primers characterized the PCR. TCRdb keeps only in-frame clones here, not all; method: immunoSEQ multiplex PCR. The sample has under 170,000 clones, roughly 77% seen once. Per the germline V gene, CDR1 is SNHLY and CDR2 is FYNNEI. CDR3 length: 19 amino acids. Germline trimming cut 3 bases from V and 1 base from J; bases unmatched to any gene: 11. The sequenced material came from PBMCs. The TCR originated in a human donor in good health. The gene calls are TRBV2 and TRBJ1-6; 8 bases fit TRBD1. Here the CDR3 DNA reads TGTGCCAGCAGTGACCCGGACAGGGCAGATAGTTCCTATAATTCACCCCTCCACTTT. As protein: CASSDPDRADSSYNSPLHF.